This is a list of T cell receptor beta chains from one sample in a study of blood T cell repertoires in COVID-19. Only in-frame clones appear in the TCRdb table, and some are missing; sequencing was by immunoSEQ multiplex PCR. There are 150,000 or so clones in the sample; 80% to 90% occur only once, and roughly 12% lies in the top ten. What was sequenced was peripheral blood. All receptors derive from a man in his late teens or twenties with COVID-19, enrolled during active disease. CDR3s include the opening cysteine and the closing phenylalanine or tryptophan. A D gene is named only where the DNA matches it firmly. Clone size is shown for a subset of rows, as once, few, many or a class of expanded clone.

d_gene,j_gene,abundance,v_gene,len,CDR3aa,CDR3nt
NA,TRBJ1-1,NA,TRBV12-3/TRBV12-4,13,CASSFGRATEAFF,TGTGCCAGCAGTTTTGGCAGGGCCACTGAAGCTTTCTTT
TRBD2,TRBJ2-1,NA,TRBV4-1,17,CASSHSGSGSKYNEQFF,TGCGCCAGCAGCCATTCCGGGAGCGGGAGTAAGTACAATGAGCAGTTCTTC
NA,TRBJ1-5,NA,TRBV3-1/TRBV3-2,13,CASSRQGNQPQHF,TGTGCCAGCAGCAGGCAGGGAAATCAGCCCCAGCATTTT
TRBD2,TRBJ2-3,NA,TRBV6-5,13,CASRAGGGDTQYF,TGTGCCAGCAGGGCGGGAGGAGGAGATACGCAGTATTTT
NA,TRBJ2-2,NA,TRBV24-1,16,CATSGRGPRGTGELFF,TGTGCCACCAGTGGGAGGGGGCCCCGGGGCACCGGGGAGCTGTTTTTT
TRBD2,TRBJ2-1,NA,TRBV18,15,CASSPGLAAVDEQFF,TGTGCCAGCTCACCAGGGCTAGCGGCGGTCGATGAGCAGTTCTTC
NA,TRBJ2-7,NA,TRBV4-3,15,CASSQAPYSYYEQYF,TGCGCCAGCAGCCAAGCTCCGTACAGTTACTACGAGCAGTACTTC
TRBD2,TRBJ2-1,NA,TRBV28,17,CASSSYSTLAGGNEQFF,TGTGCCAGCAGCTCCTACTCTACTCTAGCGGGAGGGAATGAGCAGTTCTTC
TRBD2,TRBJ2-3,NA,TRBV7-2,17,CASSPRTSGRSTDTQYF,TGTGCCAGCAGCCCTCGGACTAGCGGGAGGAGCACAGATACGCAGTATTTT
TRBD2,TRBJ2-3,once,TRBV19,15,CASSIVSGLADTQYF,TGTGCCAGTAGTATCGTATCCGGACTAGCAGATACGCAGTATTTT
NA,TRBJ2-3,NA,TRBV10-1,14,CASSESRSTDTQYF,TGCGCCAGCAGTGAGTCCCGGAGCACAGATACGCAGTATTTT
TRBD1,TRBJ2-6,NA,TRBV13,14,CASSSPNRQGPLAF,TGTGCCAGCAGCTCCCCTAACCGACAGGGTCCCCTAGCTTTC
NA,TRBJ2-7,NA,TRBV4-3,14,CASSQDDRNYEQYF,TGCGCCAGCAGCCAAGATGACAGAAACTACGAGCAGTACTTC
NA,TRBJ1-2,NA,TRBV12-3/TRBV12-4,12,CASRPTGYGYTF,TGTGCCAGCAGGCCTACAGGGTATGGCTACACCTTC
NA,TRBJ1-3,NA,TRBV7-2,14,CASSLVPEGNTIYF,TGTGCCAGCAGCTTAGTCCCGGAGGGAAACACCATATATTTT
TRBD2,TRBJ2-2,NA,TRBV5-6,15,CASSRLALNTGELFF,TGTGCCAGCAGCCGACTAGCGCTTAACACCGGGGAGCTGTTTTTT
NA,TRBJ2-7,NA,TRBV21-1,14,CASSKQGSSYEQYF,TGTGCCAGCAGCAAACAGGGTAGCTCCTACGAGCAGTACTTC